The clone carrying this T cell receptor beta chain appeared once. TCRdb's table, derived via immunoSEQ multiplex PCR, lists solely in-frame clones and lacks some. The sample lists about 140,000 clones; 94% were seen once. This record belongs to a study of control samples from healthy donors and cancer patients. The source of this sequence is a man aged 40-55 years in good health. Sequenced sample: blood.

CDR3 in amino acids: CASSLAVEQEDPYEQYF. CDR3 nucleotides: TGTGCCAGCAGCTTAGCGGTAGAACAGGAAGATCCCTACGAGCAGTACTTC. The chain uses TRBV7-9 and TRBJ2-7; possibly TRBD1 for D (5 bases). The CDR3 has 17 residues. Germline assignment: CDR1 SEHNR and CDR2 FQNEAQ (reference sequence). Trimming shortened V by 0 bases and J by 2 bases, and 17 bases separated the two germline ends. Variable domain in full (rest from reference TRBV7-9 and TRBJ2-7): DTGVSQNPRHKITKRGQNVTFRCDPISEHNRLYWYRQTLGQGPEFLTYFQNEAQLEKSRLLSDRFSAERPKGSFSTLEIQRTEQGDSAMYLCASSLAVEQEDPYEQYFGPGTRLTVT.